The 21 T cell receptor beta chains below come from one sample, sequenced in a study of blood T cell repertoires in COVID-19. TCRdb's copy holds only in-frame clones and misses some; the assay was immunoSEQ multiplex PCR. This repertoire shows hundreds of thousands of clones, about 83% found once; its top ten account for about 8.9%. Sample: peripheral blood. Receptors were obtained from a woman in her fifties or sixties with acute or convalescent COVID-19.

The chain couples TRBV19 to TRBJ2-2; TRBD1 might be the D (6 bases). This CDR3 has 15 residues. Trimming stripped 8 bases from V and 2 bases from J, with 15 bases between. Germline values: CDR1 LNHDA, CDR2 SQIVND (reference sequence). The CDR3, as DNA: TGTGCCAGTCAGGGGCAGGGGATTAACACCGGGGAGCTGTTTTTT. Protein product: CASQGQGINTGELFF.

The chain has TRBV28 and TRBJ1-4; 8 nucleotides line up with TRBD1. J lost 1 base, V lost 2 bases, and 12 bases had no gene match. The CDR3 consists of 19 residues. CDR1 MDHEN and CDR2 SYDVKM come from the germline V gene. The CDR3 bases are TGTGCCAGCAGTTTACGTCGGCAGGGGGCAGGACGAACTAATGAAAAACTGTTTTTT. Translated: CASSLRRQGAGRTNEKLFF.

The chain has TRBV28 and TRBJ2-5, with TRBD1 identical over 7 bases. Trimming at V came to 6 bases and at J to 2 bases, leaving 9 bases not matched to a gene. The CDR3 covers 15 residues. CDR1 MDHEN and CDR2 SYDVKM come from the germline V gene. The CDR3 DNA is TGTGCCAGCAGGCCCGCTGGGACAGCACAAGAGACCCAGTACTTC. It codes for CASRPAGTAQETQYF.

The rearrangement joins TRBV7-2 to TRBJ2-1, with TRBD2 identical over 8 bases. The J segment lost 15 bases and the V segment lost 5 bases, leaving 9 bases of the junction unmatched. The V gene's germline CDR1 is SGHTA and CDR2 FQGNSA. The CDR3 has 12 amino acids. This CDR3 reads CASSTGGGSMFF. CDR3 nucleotides: TGTGCCAGCAGCACGGGGGGGGGTTCCATGTTCTTC.

CDR3 in amino acids: CASSPPRSSGANVLTF. Here the CDR3 DNA reads TGTGCCAGCAGCCCCCCGAGGAGCTCTGGGGCCAACGTCCTGACTTTC. The chain couples TRBV3-1 (or the pseudogene TRBV3-2) to TRBJ2-6; unclear D gene. The CDR3 consists of 16 residues. CDR1 LGHDT and CDR2 YNNKEL come from the germline V gene (reference sequence). Between the trimmed V and J ends, which lost 4 bases and 0 bases, there was a span of 10 bases.

The chain joins TRBV6-4 to TRBJ2-7; tentatively, D is TRBD2 (6 bases). From germline, CDR1 is MRHNA and CDR2 SNTAGT. The V and J ends lost 4 bases and 0 bases respectively, with 10 bases between them. This CDR3 contains 14 residues. The CDR3 loop is CASSGSSGSYEQYF. CDR3 DNA sequence: TGTGCCAGCAGTGGGAGTAGCGGCTCCTACGAGCAGTACTTC.

This clone was detected once. The CDR3 loop is CASTLALYSGNTIYF. CDR3 bases: TGTGCCAGCACCTTGGCCTTATACTCTGGAAACACCATATATTTT. This sequence joins TRBV11-2 and TRBJ1-3; D not resolved. With 7 bases removed from V and 0 bases from J, the gap between germline ends came to 13 bases. CDR3 size: 15 residues. Per germline, CDR1 SGHAT and CDR2 FQNNGV.

This clone came up a few times. The chain uses TRBV6-1 and TRBJ2-1, with 8 bases that match TRBD2. Per the germline V gene, CDR1 is MNHNS and CDR2 is SASEGT. V lost 2 bases and J lost 5; bases outside the gene matches: 8. This CDR3 has 16 amino acids. The DNA for the CDR3 is TGTGCCAGCAGTGAACCTCCCAGCGGGAGTAACAATGAGCAGTTCTTC. It translates to CASSEPPSGSNNEQFF.

The chain uses TRBV15 and TRBJ1-6; a possible D gene is TRBD1 (5 bases). CDR1 is LNHNV and CDR2 is YYDKDF in the germline V gene (reference sequence). Trimming cost V 1 base and J 9 bases, with 13 bases left between them. This CDR3 comprises 15 residues. DNA for the CDR3: TGTGCCACCAGCAGAGTTAAAGGGGCGGCTTCACCCCTCCACTTT. It yields the protein CATSRVKGAASPLHF.

The chain couples TRBV19 to TRBJ2-4; 10 bases agree with TRBD1. From germline, CDR1 is LNHDA and CDR2 SQIVND (reference sequence). The CDR3 has 18 residues. The V and J ends lost 6 bases and 1 base, in that order; junction bases with no gene match: 12. The CDR3 bases are TGTGCCAGTAGCCGAACCGGGACAGGGGATAGTGCCAAAAACATTCAGTACTTC. Translated, it gives CASSRTGTGDSAKNIQYF.

This chain's CDR3 is CASSVGTLSNQPQHF. The CDR3 coding sequence is TGTGCCAGCAGCGTAGGGACACTTAGCAATCAGCCCCAGCATTTT. This chain connects TRBV9 to TRBJ1-5; D is perhaps TRBD1 (5 bases). This CDR3 has 15 amino acids. Germline lookup yields CDR1 SGDLS and CDR2 YYNGEE. V was pared by 0 bases and J by 0 bases, with 7 bases between.

This clone was observed a single time. The genes are TRBV5-1 and TRBJ2-2; 7 bases fit TRBD1. V shed 0 bases, J shed 6 bases, and the junction held 5 bases outside the gene matches. The CDR3 has 15 residues. Germline-derived CDR1 and CDR2 are SGHRS and YFSETQ. CDR3 DNA sequence: TGCGCCAGCAGCTTGGGACAGGGATGGGCCGGGGAGCTGTTTTTT. Its protein is CASSLGQGWAGELFF. Filled out from reference TRBV5-1 and TRBJ2-2, the complete variable domain reads KAGVTQTPRYLIKTRGQQVTLSCSPISGHRSVSWYQQTPGQGLQFLFEYFSETQRNKGNFPGRFSGRQFSNSRSEMNVSTLELGDSALYLCASSLGQGWAGELFFGEGSRLTVL.

V and J are TRBV21-1 and TRBJ2-5; TRBD2 reflects the table's D call only, with no check against the DNA. TRBV21-1 is shown as a pseudogene. The CDR3 extends over 18 amino acids. The CDR3 loop is CASSNGLAGEGKSKTQYF. In DNA form, the CDR3 reads TGTGCCAGCAGCAATGGACTAGCGGGAGAGGGGAAGTCGAAGACCCAGTACTTC.

V is TRBV28 and J is TRBJ2-2, with D hard to call. V lost 3 bases, J lost 1 base, and 6 bases lay in between. CDR3 length equals 14 residues. Germline V gene lookup returns CDR1 MDHEN and CDR2 SYDVKM. The CDR3: CASSFYRNTGELFF. CDR3 nucleotide sequence: TGTGCCAGCAGTTTTTACAGGAACACCGGGGAGCTGTTTTTT.

This clone was detected only once. This chain connects TRBV25-1 to TRBJ2-2; 9 bases match TRBD2. The germline CDR1 and CDR2 sequences are MGHDK and SYGVNS. The CDR3 totals 16 residues. With V trimmed by 10 bases and J by 5 bases, 14 bases remained unmatched. CDR3 in amino acids: CATSRFGSGSTGELFF. CDR3 DNA: TGTGCCACCTCGCGATTCGGTAGCGGGAGTACCGGGGAGCTGTTTTTT.

V is TRBV21-1 and J is TRBJ2-7; no DNA check was done on the table's D call, TRBD2. TRBV21-1 is a documented pseudogene. This CDR3 has 15 residues. The DNA for the CDR3 is TGTGCCAGCAACTTCGCCCGGACTCCTTCCTACGAGCAGTACTTC. Translated: CASNFARTPSYEQYF.

The rearrangement joins TRBV2 to TRBJ2-1; 13 bases are a match to TRBD2. In germline, CDR1 is SNHLY, CDR2 FYNNEI. The CDR3 consists of 15 residues. The junction had 9 bases not matched to a gene; V was cut back by 6 bases and J by 10 bases. Here the CDR3 reads CASRDTSGRAGEQFF. CDR3 bases: TGTGCCAGCAGGGACACTAGCGGGAGGGCGGGGGAGCAGTTCTTC.

The chain employs TRBV29-1 and TRBJ2-5, with D possibly matching TRBD1 (6 bases). Looked up from germline, CDR1 is SQVTM and CDR2 is ANQGSEA. Trimming stripped 6 bases from V and 5 bases from J, with 10 bases between. The CDR3 has 11 amino acids. This CDR3 is CSVNRAETQYF. CDR3 coding DNA: TGCAGCGTAAACAGGGCCGAGACCCAGTACTTC.

This CDR3 reads CASSYGQENTGELFF. CDR3 in DNA: TGTGCCAGCAGTTACGGACAGGAAAACACCGGGGAGCTGTTTTTT. This chain joins TRBV6-5 and TRBJ2-2; the match to TRBD1 covers 7 bases. V gave up 2 bases and J gave up 2 bases; unmatched junction bases: 2. Germline loops: CDR1 MNHEY, CDR2 SVGAGI. This CDR3 contains 15 residues.

J is TRBJ2-7 and V is TRBV27; 8 bases line up with TRBD1. Germline CDR1 reads MNHEY; CDR2 reads SMNVEV (reference sequence). This CDR3 spans 14 amino acids. J lost 2 bases, V lost 5 bases, and 5 bases had no gene match. CDR3 nucleotide sequence: TGTGCCAGCAGTCCCAGGGGGCTGGCCTACGAGCAGTACTTC. Its protein product is CASSPRGLAYEQYF.

The chain joins TRBV2 to TRBJ1-4; TRBD1 matches 7 bases. The germline V gene encodes CDR1 SNHLY and CDR2 FYNNEI. The CDR3 runs to 15 residues. V lost 7 bases, J lost 8 bases, and 13 bases stayed unmatched. CDR3 residues: CASKPTGQVVEKLFF. The CDR3, as DNA: TGTGCCAGCAAGCCGACCGGACAGGTTGTCGAAAAACTGTTTTTT.